Each of the 7 T cell receptor beta chains below was sequenced from the same sample in a study of T cell repertoires in cytomegalovirus infection. TCRdb fed the reads into MiXCR, producing one record per CDR3 protein. The sample carries 45,000 to 55,000 distinct CDR3 sequences, roughly a fifth recorded once. The antigens for these receptors are not known. The sequencing here drew on CD8+ T cells from cultured PBMCs, taken from culture after CMV antigen stimulation. The receptors derive from a human donor in good health (CMV status not recorded). Some clones in this sample may be carry-over from other donors' samples.

The chain combines TRBV4-3 with TRBJ1-4, with D possibly matching TRBD1 (6 bases). Between the trimmed V and J ends, which lost 3 bases and 0 bases, there was a span of 8 bases. Germline CDR1 reads LGHNA; CDR2 reads YSLEER. The CDR3 spans 15 residues. CDR3 bases: TGCGCCAGCAGCCAGTACAGGGCAACTAATGAAAAACTGTTTTTT. Amino acids: CASSQYRATNEKLFF.

This clonotype appeared a few times. The J gene is TRBJ2-2, the V gene TRBV12-3 or TRBV12-4; D is ambiguous. V dropped 6 bases and J dropped 4 bases, with 15 bases sitting between them. This CDR3 is 15 amino acids long. The CDR3 sequence: CASRKGTVGTGELFF. CDR3 nucleotide sequence: TGTGCCAGCAGGAAGGGCACGGTGGGCACCGGGGAGCTGTTTTTT.

This chain links TRBV20-1 with TRBJ2-7, with D perhaps TRBD1 (6 bases). CDR3 length: 14 residues. With 0 bases removed from V and 1 base from J, the gap between germline ends came to 10 bases. Per germline, CDR1 DFQATT and CDR2 SNEGSKA (reference sequence). CDR3 sequence (DNA): TGCAGTGCTAGAGATCCCACAGGGTCCTACGAGCAGTACTTC. Its protein is CSARDPTGSYEQYF.

This clonotype was detected many times. The rearrangement links TRBV12-3 or TRBV12-4 to TRBJ2-1; D perhaps matches TRBD1 (5 bases). CDR3 length equals 15 residues. The V end lost 9 bases, the J end lost 7 bases, and 22 bases lay between the germline ends. The CDR3 protein is CASYTRQIVVNEQFF. CDR3 DNA sequence: TGTGCCAGTTATACCCGACAGATAGTGGTGAATGAGCAGTTCTTC.

This clonotype was counted ten times or more. The rearrangement links TRBV12-3 or TRBV12-4 to TRBJ2-7; 8 bases match TRBD1. The CDR3 has 16 residues. J lost 2 bases, V lost 6 bases, and 12 bases had no gene match. This chain's CDR3 is CASSSFNRDRTYEQYF. As DNA, the CDR3 is TGTGCCAGCAGCTCTTTTAACCGGGACAGGACCTACGAGCAGTACTTC.

The gene calls are TRBV12-3 or TRBV12-4 and TRBJ2-7; D possibly matches TRBD1 or TRBD2 (5 bases each). The CDR3 consists of 15 residues. Trimming left V 0 bases short and J 4 bases short, with 13 bases between. This CDR3 is CASSLAHRDRYEQYF. CDR3 DNA sequence: TGTGCCAGCAGTTTAGCGCATCGGGACCGATACGAGCAGTACTTC.

In this sample, this clonotype turned up a few times. The germline gene is not matched at one end of the junction; a read error may be the cause. J is TRBJ2-7 and V is TRBV7-2; 7 bases fit TRBD1. Germline V gene lookup returns CDR1 SGHTA and CDR2 FQGNSA. CDR3 length: 14 amino acids. The CDR3: CSSSSTGPLPEQYF. In nucleotides, the CDR3 is TGTTCCAGCAGCTCGACAGGGCCCCTCCCCGAGCAGTACTTC.